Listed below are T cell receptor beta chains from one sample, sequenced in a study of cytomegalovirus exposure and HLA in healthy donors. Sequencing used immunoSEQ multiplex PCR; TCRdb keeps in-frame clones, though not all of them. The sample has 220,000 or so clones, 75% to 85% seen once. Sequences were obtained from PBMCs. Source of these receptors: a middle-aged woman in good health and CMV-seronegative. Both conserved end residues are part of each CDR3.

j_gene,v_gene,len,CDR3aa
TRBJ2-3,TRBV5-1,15,CASSFRAGRADTQYF
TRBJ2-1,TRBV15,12,CATSEAYNEQFF
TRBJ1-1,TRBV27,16,CASRRYLGSGNTEAFF
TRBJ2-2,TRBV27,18,CASSSIHLGGKNTGELFF
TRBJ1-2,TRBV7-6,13,CASSLGTVYGYTF
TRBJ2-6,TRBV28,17,CASIPGQGLSGANVLTF
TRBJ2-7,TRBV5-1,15,CASSFGQGPTYEQYF
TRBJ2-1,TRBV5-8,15,CASSQGQTSYNEQFF
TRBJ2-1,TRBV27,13,CASSRVGYNEQFF
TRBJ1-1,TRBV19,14,CASSISRRGVEAFF
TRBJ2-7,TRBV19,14,CASSITPGSYEQYF
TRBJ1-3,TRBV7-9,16,CASSLDSRVVGNTIYF
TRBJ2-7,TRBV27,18,CASSLFKPGLAVSYEQYF
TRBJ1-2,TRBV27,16,CASSWTGALPVGGYTF
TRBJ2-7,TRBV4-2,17,CASSRRQTSGSSYEQYF
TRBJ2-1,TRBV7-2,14,CASSSMNRGIEQFF
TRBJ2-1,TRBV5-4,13,CASIGTGYNEQFF
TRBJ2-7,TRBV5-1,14,CASAQSSGPYEQYF
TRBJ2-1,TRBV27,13,CASSPGGAGEQFF
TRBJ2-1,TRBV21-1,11,CASYGQYEQFF
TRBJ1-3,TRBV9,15,CASSVGTAAGNTIYF
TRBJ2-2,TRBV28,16,CASSLGYTTPTGELFF
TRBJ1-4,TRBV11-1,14,CASSEGATNEKLFF
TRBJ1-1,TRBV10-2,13,CATRGEGGTEAFF
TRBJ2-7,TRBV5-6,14,CASSYAGESYEQYF
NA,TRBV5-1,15,CASSLVLQGAHEQYF
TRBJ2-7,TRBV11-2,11,CASSFTAEQYF
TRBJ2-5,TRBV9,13,CASSEGTEETQYF
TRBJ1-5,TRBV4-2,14,CASSQDRGNQPQHF
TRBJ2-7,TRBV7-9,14,CASSLLSSNYEQYF